This entry lists 30 T cell receptor beta chains sequenced from one sample in a study of post-analysis software for immune sequencing data. Libraries were made from TCR beta cDNA, and they carried unique molecular identifiers. TCRdb processed the PCR reads anew with MiXCR; each CDR3 protein has one entry. Of about 540,000 distinct CDR3 sequences in the sample, less than 40% were seen once. Broader study findings: TRBV segments more frequent in patients than in controls numbered five and included TRBV5-6, TRBV5-1 and TRBV20-1.

Antigens of these TCRs are unknown. The sequenced sample was blood. The source is a girl aged 2-17 years with multiple sclerosis.

Note on this clonotype: The junction shows a germline mismatch at one end, possibly a read error. The V call is TRBV7-9, the J call TRBJ1-1; D gene uncertain. The germline gives CDR1 SEHNR, CDR2 FQNEAQ (reference sequence). The CDR3 sequence is 15 residues long. The CDR3 loop reads CASRAVGLMNTEAFF. DNA of the CDR3: TGTGCCAGCAGAGCTGTGGGGTTAATGAACACCGAAGCTTTCTTT. Filled out from reference TRBV7-9 and TRBJ1-1, the complete variable domain reads DTGVSQNPRHKITKRGQNVTFRCDPISEHNRLYWYRQTLGQGPEFLTYFQNEAQLEKSRLLSDRFSAERPKGSFSTLEIQRTEQGDSAMYLCASRAVGLMNTEAFFGQGTRLTVV.

This clonotype was counted between two and nine times. V is TRBV27 and J is TRBJ1-4, with D possibly matching TRBD1 (6 bases). V dropped 6 bases and J dropped 10 bases, with 9 bases sitting between them. CDR3 length: 11 amino acids. Germline V lookup: CDR1 MNHEY, CDR2 SMNVEV (reference sequence). The DNA of the CDR3 is TGTGCCAGCAGCAGCAGGGGAAAACTGTTTTTT. Amino acids: CASSSRGKLFF.

The table lists this clonotype with a few counts. CDR3 sequence (DNA): TGCGCCAGCAGCCAAGTAGGTATAGGGACAGGGGTCTACGAGCAGTACTTC. It is translated as CASSQVGIGTGVYEQYF. This chain links TRBV4-1 with TRBJ2-7, with 10 bases fitting TRBD1. J gave up 3 bases and V 1 base, and 9 bases lay outside the gene matches. Germline V gives CDR1 MGHRA, CDR2 YSYEKL. The CDR3 spans 17 residues.

The J gene is TRBJ2-7, the V gene TRBV11-2, with D possibly matching TRBD2 (6 bases). Trimming cost V 5 bases and J 5 bases, with 22 bases left between them. Germline V CDR1 and CDR2: SGHAT, FQNNGV. CDR3 length equals 16 residues. In DNA form, the CDR3 reads TGTGCCAGCAGCGCCATCCGGGACTCCCGAAAGAACGAGCAGTACTTC. Protein: CASSAIRDSRKNEQYF.

The chain carries TRBV2 and TRBJ1-2; 7 bases align to TRBD1. CDR1 is SNHLY, CDR2 FYNNEI, per germline. Unmatched junction bases numbered 3, after V lost 11 bases and J lost 6 bases. The CDR3 is 10 residues long. The DNA for the CDR3 is TGTGCCGGAGGGGGCGATGGCTACACCTTC. Amino acids: CAGGGDGYTF.

This clonotype was seen a handful of times. The V gene is TRBV14, the J gene TRBJ2-3, with a weak D call TRBD1 (5 bases). Trimming took 1 base from V and 2 from J, leaving 13 bases between them. This CDR3 has 16 amino acids. Looked up from germline, CDR1 is SGHDN and CDR2 is FVKESK. CDR3 nucleotides: TGTGCCAGCAGCCAAGGGGGCGCGGCCGCCACAGATACGCAGTATTTT. This sequence encodes CASSQGGAAATDTQYF.

This clonotype was observed a few times. J is TRBJ2-3 and V is TRBV10-3; the match to TRBD1 covers 8 bases. Per the germline V gene, CDR1 is ENHRY and CDR2 is SYGVKD. The CDR3 length is 14 residues. Trimming at V came to 6 bases and at J to 1 base, leaving 3 bases not matched to a gene. The CDR3 DNA sequence: TGTGCCATCAGGTCGACAGGGGGCACAGATACGCAGTATTTT. It specifies CAIRSTGGTDTQYF.

This clonotype has just a few counts. The chain recombines TRBV6-5 with TRBJ2-3; weak D call: TRBD2 (6 bases). The ends were cut back, 0 bases at V and 2 bases at J, with 12 bases in the middle. This CDR3 region has 16 residues. Germline CDR1 is MNHEY and CDR2 is SVGAGI. The CDR3 loop is CASSYSMGGFTDTQYF. In DNA form, the CDR3 reads TGTGCCAGCAGTTACTCGATGGGGGGATTCACAGATACGCAGTATTTT.

On this clonotype: One base away lies a much larger clone, so this may be a sequencing read error. The V gene is TRBV20-1, the J gene TRBJ2-7, with D possibly being TRBD2 (5 bases). The germline V gene encodes CDR1 DFQATT and CDR2 SNEGSKA (reference sequence). CDR3 size: 15 residues. CDR3 DNA: TGCAGTGCTAGAGATTTCGGGATAAGCTCCTACGAGAAGTACTTC. Its protein is CSARDFGISSYEKYF.

Concerning this clonotype itself: A much larger clone lies one base from this, so it may be a read error. The chain is built from TRBV20-1 and TRBJ1-5; 7 bases line up with TRBD1. V gave up 5 bases and J gave up 13 bases; unmatched junction bases: 23. Germline V lookup: CDR1 DFQATT, CDR2 SNEGSKA (reference sequence). The CDR3 runs to 16 residues. The CDR3 spells CSAGTTYGTDIISQHF. CDR3 DNA: TGCAGTGCTGGGACTACATACGGGACAGACATTATATCGCAGCATTTT.

This sequence joins TRBV20-1 and TRBJ2-3; possibly TRBD1 for D (6 bases). Deletions cut 4 bases from V and 3 bases from J, with 14 bases between. The CDR3 has 14 residues. Per the germline V gene, CDR1 is DFQATT and CDR2 is SNEGSKA (reference sequence). CDR3 in amino acids: CSANQGMGTDTQYF. The CDR3 DNA reads as TGCAGTGCTAACCAGGGGATGGGAACAGATACGCAGTATTTT.

In its sample, this clonotype was seen a few times. The chain has TRBV6-5 and TRBJ1-1, with D possibly being TRBD1 (5 bases). V was trimmed by 2 bases and J by 3 bases, leaving 13 bases between them. CDR1 is MNHEY, CDR2 SVGAGI, per germline. The CDR3 has 15 amino acids. As DNA, the CDR3 is TGTGCCAGCAGTTACAGGGGCAGGTACCACACTGAAGCTTTCTTT. As protein: CASSYRGRYHTEAFF.

This clonotype was seen a handful of times. The CDR3, as DNA: TGCAGTGCTAGAGAGACTACGGGGCAGCCCCAGCATTTT. This codes for CSARETTGQPQHF. This rearrangement joins TRBV20-1 to TRBJ1-5; D is ambiguous. V was trimmed by 0 bases and J by 7 bases, leaving 10 bases between them. The V gene's germline CDR1 is DFQATT and CDR2 SNEGSKA (reference sequence). The CDR3 is made up of 13 amino acids.

The chain joins TRBV20-1 to TRBJ1-1, with a possible D match to TRBD1 (6 bases). Trimming left V 3 bases short and J 1 base short, with 15 bases between. This CDR3 has 15 residues. The germline gives CDR1 DFQATT, CDR2 SNEGSKA (reference sequence). The CDR3 loop is CSARKDTGRNTEAFF. The CDR3 region has the DNA TGCAGTGCTAGGAAAGATACAGGGAGGAACACTGAAGCTTTCTTT.

V usage is TRBV7-3 and J usage is TRBJ1-1, with D tentatively TRBD1 (6 bases). V lost 6 bases, J lost 1 base, and 12 bases lay in between. CDR3 length: 14 amino acids. Germline V gene lookup returns CDR1 SGHTA and CDR2 FQGTGA. The CDR3 DNA is TGTGCCAGCAGGATAGGGACACAGAACACTGAAGCTTTCTTT. It specifies CASRIGTQNTEAFF.

This chain links TRBV29-1 with TRBJ1-1; 7 bases are shared with TRBD1. Losses at the gene ends were 5 bases for V and 0 bases for J; bases not matched to a gene: 6. Per the germline V gene, CDR1 is SQVTM and CDR2 is ANQGSEA. CDR3 size: 14 residues. CDR3 coding DNA: TGCAGCGTTCCGGGACAGACTATGAACACTGAAGCTTTCTTT. It is translated as CSVPGQTMNTEAFF.

This clonotype has a handful of counts. The chain links TRBV7-2 to TRBJ2-5, with 11 bases aligning to TRBD2. Germline V gives CDR1 SGHTA, CDR2 FQGNSA. The V segment lost 5 bases and the J segment 1 base; nucleotides outside the gene matches: 9. The CDR3 sequence is 17 residues long. Written as DNA, the CDR3 is TGTGCCAGCAGCGGCAACCCCGGGACTAGCGGCCAAGAGACCCAGTACTTC. It specifies CASSGNPGTSGQETQYF.

This clonotype was recorded a few times. The genes are TRBV6-6 and TRBJ2-1, with D possibly being TRBD1 (5 bases). Trimming shortened V by 4 bases and J by 15 bases, and 19 bases separated the two germline ends. The germline V gene encodes CDR1 MNHNY and CDR2 SVGAGI (reference sequence). The CDR3 length is 13 residues. As DNA, the CDR3 is TGTGCCAGCAGTTGGGCCCTAGGGGTGGCCGCGTTCTTC. Translation: CASSWALGVAAFF.

This sequence joins TRBV20-1 and TRBJ1-2, with 8 bases aligning to TRBD1. The junction had 7 bases not matched to a gene; V was cut back by 6 bases and J by 4 bases. In germline, CDR1 is DFQATT, CDR2 SNEGSKA (reference sequence). This CDR3 has 13 residues. CDR3 coding DNA: TGCAGTGCCCAGGGGGCGGAGGGCTATGGCTACACCTTC. This gives the protein CSAQGAEGYGYTF.

The chain links TRBV2 to TRBJ1-1; TRBD1 agrees at 10 bases. The CDR3 consists of 15 residues. Germline trimming cut 2 bases from V and 8 bases from J; bases unmatched to any gene: 8. CDR1 SNHLY and CDR2 FYNNEI come from the germline V gene. The CDR3 DNA reads TGTGCCAGCAGTGAAACGGGGACAGGGGCGTACGAAGCTTTCTTT. Protein product: CASSETGTGAYEAFF.

This clonotype was detected many times. The chain employs TRBV5-6 and TRBJ2-1; the match to TRBD1 covers 8 bases. V dropped 4 bases and J dropped 2; count of bases not matched to a gene: 8. The CDR3 extends over 16 amino acids. Germline V lookup: CDR1 SGHDT, CDR2 YYEEEE. Here the CDR3 reads CASSLYDRGAYNEQFF. CDR3 nucleotide sequence: TGTGCCAGCAGCCTCTATGACAGGGGCGCCTACAATGAGCAGTTCTTC.

V gene TRBV11-2 combines with J gene TRBJ1-1, with D perhaps matching TRBD1 (5 bases). V was pared by 5 bases and J by 5 bases, with 12 bases between. The CDR3 covers 13 residues. Germline lookup yields CDR1 SGHAT and CDR2 FQNNGV. The CDR3 protein is CASSGGWRTEAFF. DNA of the CDR3: TGTGCCAGCAGCGGGGGTTGGCGGACTGAAGCTTTCTTT.

This clonotype was detected only a few times. V usage is TRBV12-3 or TRBV12-4 and J usage is TRBJ2-3, with D maybe TRBD2 (6 bases). Trimming removed 4 bases from V and 6 bases from J, with 14 bases in between. The length of the CDR3 is 14 residues. The CDR3: CASSSPPGRDTQYF. CDR3 nucleotides: TGTGCCAGCAGTTCCCCACCAGGGAGGGATACGCAGTATTTT.

This clonotype was picked up many times. V is TRBV4-2 and J is TRBJ2-5; weak D call: TRBD2 (6 bases). Germline-derived CDR1 and CDR2 are LGHNA and YNFKEQ. V was shortened by 0 bases and J by 5 bases, with 13 bases between the two germline ends. This CDR3 is 15 amino acids long. CDR3 protein: CASSQDSEGAETQYF. The CDR3 nucleotides are TGTGCCAGCAGCCAAGATTCGGAGGGCGCTGAGACCCAGTACTTC.

The chain carries TRBV5-1 and TRBJ2-5, with D unresolved. From germline, CDR1 is SGHRS and CDR2 YFSETQ. The V and J ends lost 5 bases and 4 bases respectively, with 15 bases between them. The CDR3 covers 14 residues. The CDR3: CASRVEAGSETQYF. The DNA of the CDR3 is TGCGCCAGCAGGGTTGAGGCAGGATCAGAGACCCAGTACTTC.

The table lists this clonotype with a few counts. The chain couples TRBV24-1 to TRBJ2-3, with 8 bases matching TRBD1. The CDR3 has 17 amino acids. The germline CDR1 and CDR2 sequences are KGHDR and SFDVKD. The J segment lost 1 base and the V segment lost 4 bases, leaving 9 bases of the junction unmatched. The CDR3 reads CATSDPTGVGGTDTQYF. The CDR3 DNA reads as TGTGCCACCAGTGACCCGACAGGGGTCGGGGGCACAGATACGCAGTATTTT.

In its sample, this clonotype was seen a few times. The chain couples TRBV29-1 to TRBJ2-5; a possible D gene is TRBD1 (5 bases). Germline CDR1 and CDR2: SQVTM and ANQGSEA. The CDR3 extends over 14 amino acids. The ends were cut back, 1 base at V and 5 bases at J, with 14 bases in the middle. The CDR3 here is CSVEARAPVETQYF. The CDR3 DNA reads as TGCAGCGTTGAAGCCAGGGCCCCAGTGGAGACCCAGTACTTC.

This clonotype was counted a few times. The chain has TRBV10-3 and TRBJ2-1; D gene ambiguous. Germline CDR1 and CDR2: ENHRY and SYGVKD. With 3 bases removed from V and 10 bases from J, the gap between germline ends came to 10 bases. The CDR3 runs 12 residues. CDR3 sequence reads: CAISDGLLEQFF. CDR3 in DNA: TGTGCCATCAGTGACGGCTTGCTAGAGCAGTTCTTC.

The chain joins TRBV20-1 to TRBJ2-5, with 8 bases lining up with TRBD2. The V gene's germline CDR1 is DFQATT and CDR2 SNEGSKA (reference sequence). Trimming at V came to 3 bases and at J to 7 bases, leaving 10 bases not matched to a gene. The length of the CDR3 is 14 residues. The CDR3 DNA is TGCAGTGCTAGCTGGGGTGGGCGGGAGGCGACCCAGTACTTC. It yields the protein CSASWGGREATQYF.

This chain joins TRBV15 and TRBJ2-2; TRBD1 aligns across 8 bases. Trimming at V came to 3 bases and at J to 1 base, leaving 10 bases not matched to a gene. From germline, CDR1 is LNHNV and CDR2 YYDKDF (reference sequence). This CDR3 contains 18 residues. The CDR3 loop is CATSSSGGAKGNTGELFF. Here the CDR3 DNA reads TGTGCCACCAGCAGTTCAGGGGGCGCAAAGGGGAACACCGGGGAGCTGTTTTTT.